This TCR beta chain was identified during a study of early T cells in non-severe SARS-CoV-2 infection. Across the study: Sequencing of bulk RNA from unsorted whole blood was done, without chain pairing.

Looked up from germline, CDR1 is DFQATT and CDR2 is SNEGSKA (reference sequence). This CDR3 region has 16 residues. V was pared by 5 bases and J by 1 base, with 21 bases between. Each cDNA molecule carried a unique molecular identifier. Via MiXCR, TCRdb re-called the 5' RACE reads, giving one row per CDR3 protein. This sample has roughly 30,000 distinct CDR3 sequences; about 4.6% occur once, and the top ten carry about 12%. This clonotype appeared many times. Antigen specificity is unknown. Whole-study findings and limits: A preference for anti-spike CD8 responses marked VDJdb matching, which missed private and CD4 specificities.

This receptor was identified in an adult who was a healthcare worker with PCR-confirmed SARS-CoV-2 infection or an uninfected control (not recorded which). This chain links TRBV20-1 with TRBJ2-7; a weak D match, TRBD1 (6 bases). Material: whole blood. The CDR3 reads CSALGQNGYTSYEQYF. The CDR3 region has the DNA TGCAGTGCTTTGGGACAAAACGGGTATACATCCTACGAGCAGTACTTC.